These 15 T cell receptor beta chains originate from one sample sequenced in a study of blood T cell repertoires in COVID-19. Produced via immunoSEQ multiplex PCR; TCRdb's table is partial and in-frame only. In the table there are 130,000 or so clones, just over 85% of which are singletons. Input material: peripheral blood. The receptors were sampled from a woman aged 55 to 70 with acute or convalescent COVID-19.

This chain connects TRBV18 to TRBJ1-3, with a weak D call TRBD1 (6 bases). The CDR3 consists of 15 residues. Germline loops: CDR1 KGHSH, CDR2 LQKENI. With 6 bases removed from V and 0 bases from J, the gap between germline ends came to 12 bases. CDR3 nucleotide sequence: TGTGCCAGCTCGCCTGACAGGCTCTCTGGAAACACCATATATTTT. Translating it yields CASSPDRLSGNTIYF.

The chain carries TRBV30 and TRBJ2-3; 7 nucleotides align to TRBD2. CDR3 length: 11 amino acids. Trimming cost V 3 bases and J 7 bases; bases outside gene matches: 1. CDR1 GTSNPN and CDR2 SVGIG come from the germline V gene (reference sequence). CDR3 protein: CAWSGGNTQYF. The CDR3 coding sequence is TGTGCCTGGAGCGGGGGGAATACGCAGTATTTT.

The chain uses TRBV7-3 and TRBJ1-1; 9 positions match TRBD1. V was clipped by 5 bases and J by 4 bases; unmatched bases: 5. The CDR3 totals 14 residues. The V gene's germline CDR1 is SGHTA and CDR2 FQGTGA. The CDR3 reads CASSRSGQGTEAFF. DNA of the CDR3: TGTGCCAGCAGCCGATCGGGACAGGGCACTGAAGCTTTCTTT.

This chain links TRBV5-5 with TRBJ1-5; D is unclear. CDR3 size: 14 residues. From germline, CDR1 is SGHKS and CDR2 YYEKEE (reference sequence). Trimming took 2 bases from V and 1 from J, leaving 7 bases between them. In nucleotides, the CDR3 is TGTGCCAGCAGCTTTGCGCACAGCAATCAGCCCCAGCATTTT. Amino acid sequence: CASSFAHSNQPQHF.

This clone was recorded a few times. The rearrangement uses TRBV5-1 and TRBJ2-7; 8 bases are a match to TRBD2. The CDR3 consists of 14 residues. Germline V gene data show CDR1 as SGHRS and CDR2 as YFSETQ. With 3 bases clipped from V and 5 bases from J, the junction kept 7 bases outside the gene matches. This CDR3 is CASSWAGTRDEQYF. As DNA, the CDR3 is TGCGCCAGCAGCTGGGCCGGGACTAGAGACGAGCAGTACTTC.

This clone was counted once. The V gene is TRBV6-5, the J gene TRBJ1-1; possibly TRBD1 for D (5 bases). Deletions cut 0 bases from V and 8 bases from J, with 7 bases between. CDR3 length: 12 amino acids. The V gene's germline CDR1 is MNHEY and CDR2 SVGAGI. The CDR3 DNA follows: TGTGCCAGCAGTTACTCGGGGGGAGAAGCTTTCTTT. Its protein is CASSYSGGEAFF.

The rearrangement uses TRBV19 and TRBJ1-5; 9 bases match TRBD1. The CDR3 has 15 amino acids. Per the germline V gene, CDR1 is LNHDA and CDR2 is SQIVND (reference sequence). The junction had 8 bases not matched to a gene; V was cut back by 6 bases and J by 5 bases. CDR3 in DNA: TGTGCCAGTAGGCCCGGGACAGGGATCGATCAGCCCCAGCATTTT. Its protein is CASRPGTGIDQPQHF.

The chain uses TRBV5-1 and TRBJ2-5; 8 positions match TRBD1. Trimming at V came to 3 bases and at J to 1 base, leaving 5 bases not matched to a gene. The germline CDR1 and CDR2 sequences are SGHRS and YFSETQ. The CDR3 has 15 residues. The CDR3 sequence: CASSSWTGSQETQYF. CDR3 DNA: TGCGCCAGCAGCTCATGGACAGGGAGCCAAGAGACCCAGTACTTC.

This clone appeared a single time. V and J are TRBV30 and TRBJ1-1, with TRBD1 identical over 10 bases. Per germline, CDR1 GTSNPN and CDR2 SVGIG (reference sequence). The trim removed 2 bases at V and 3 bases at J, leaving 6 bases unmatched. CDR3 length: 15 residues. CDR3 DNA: TGTGCCTGGAGTCCGGGACAGGGGATTTACACTGAAGCTTTCTTT. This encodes CAWSPGQGIYTEAFF.

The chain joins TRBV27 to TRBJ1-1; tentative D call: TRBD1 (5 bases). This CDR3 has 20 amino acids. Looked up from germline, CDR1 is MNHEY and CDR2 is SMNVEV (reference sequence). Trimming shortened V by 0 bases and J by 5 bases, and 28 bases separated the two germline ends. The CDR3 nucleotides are TGTGCCAGCAGTTTATCGTCAGGGATTCTTGGGTTTCAGTGGTTGACTGAAGCTTTCTTT. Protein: CASSLSSGILGFQWLTEAFF.

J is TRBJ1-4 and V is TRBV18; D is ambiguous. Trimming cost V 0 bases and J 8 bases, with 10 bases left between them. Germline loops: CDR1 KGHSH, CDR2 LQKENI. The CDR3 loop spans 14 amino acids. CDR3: CASSPPSGVEKLFF. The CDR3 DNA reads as TGTGCCAGCTCACCACCGAGTGGAGTGGAAAAACTGTTTTTT.

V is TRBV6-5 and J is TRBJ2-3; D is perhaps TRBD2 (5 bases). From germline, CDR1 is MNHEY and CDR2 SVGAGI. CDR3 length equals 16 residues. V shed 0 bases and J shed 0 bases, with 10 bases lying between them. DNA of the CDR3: TGTGCCAGCAGTTACTCGATTAGGACTAGCACAGATACGCAGTATTTT. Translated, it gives CASSYSIRTSTDTQYF.

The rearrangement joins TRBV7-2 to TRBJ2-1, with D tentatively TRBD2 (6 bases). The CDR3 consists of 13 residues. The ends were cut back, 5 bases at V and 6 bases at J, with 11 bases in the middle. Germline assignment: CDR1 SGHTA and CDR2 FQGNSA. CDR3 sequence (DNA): TGTGCCAGCAGCCGGGGGAGCGGCAATGAGCAGTTCTTC. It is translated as CASSRGSGNEQFF.

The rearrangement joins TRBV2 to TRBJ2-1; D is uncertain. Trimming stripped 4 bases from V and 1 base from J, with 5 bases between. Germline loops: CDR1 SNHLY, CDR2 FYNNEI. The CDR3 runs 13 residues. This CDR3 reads CASSVNSYNEQFF. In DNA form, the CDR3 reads TGTGCCAGCAGTGTTAATTCCTACAATGAGCAGTTCTTC.

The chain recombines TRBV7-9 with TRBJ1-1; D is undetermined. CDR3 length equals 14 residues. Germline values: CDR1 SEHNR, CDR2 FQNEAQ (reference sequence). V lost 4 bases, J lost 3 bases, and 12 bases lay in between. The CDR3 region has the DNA TGTGCCAGCAGCTCCACTCGGGATGACACTGAAGCTTTCTTT. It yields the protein CASSSTRDDTEAFF.